This T cell receptor beta chain stems from a study of cytomegalovirus exposure and HLA in healthy donors. The study's findings and limits: Under in vitro conditions, a few CMV-associated chains were confirmed as specific for CMV antigens. Cytomegalovirus association was listed for under 200 TCR beta chains. A later analysis found common viral pathogens apparently linked to several of the most significant clusters.

Concerning this clone: Its antigen is as yet unknown.

Per germline, CDR1 SGHTA and CDR2 FQGNSA. V shed 3 bases and J 3 bases; nucleotides not matched to a gene: 8. This CDR3 contains 16 residues. The primer mix had 60 Vbeta and 13 Jbeta primers. Original handling: Per a later analysis, the number of unique TCR beta chains was around 79 million, of which about 11 million were shared. Repertoires were generated with immunoSEQ multiplex PCR, while TCRdb's copy carries only in-frame clones and drops some. The V and J calls and the clone size are those of that table, but D and trimming were determined from the DNA. The sample gives 150,000 to 200,000 clones, around 80% of which show up once; about 1.8% is in the top ten.

This receptor was taken from a young man in good health and CMV-seronegative. The sample comprised PBMCs. The gene calls are TRBV7-2 and TRBJ2-7; TRBD1 matches at 10 bases. The CDR3 DNA follows: TGTGCCAGCAGCTTGTGGGGACAGGGGACCTTCTACGAGCAGTACTTC. Its translation is CASSLWGQGTFYEQYF.